Shown below are 30 T cell receptor beta chains from a single sample sequenced in a study of T cells in localized non-small cell lung cancer. Generated by immunoSEQ multiplex PCR, the TCRdb table keeps only in-frame clones and is missing some. There are roughly 26,000 clones in the sample; about 88% occur only once, and over 11% lies in the top ten. Sequenced material: peripheral blood, taken before any cancer treatment. The receptor source for this set is a female donor over 55 with stage II squamous cell lung carcinoma.

CDR3 coding DNA: TGTGCCAGCAGCTTAGATGGGAGGGAGGGCCACGATGAGCAGTTCTTC. Its protein product is CASSLDGREGHDEQFF. The V call is TRBV11-3, the J call TRBJ2-1, with 7 positions matching TRBD2. Germline CDR1 reads SGHNT; CDR2 reads YENEEA. This CDR3 is built from 16 residues. Trimming took 0 bases from V and 8 from J; bases not matched to a gene: 10.

The rearrangement links TRBV27 to TRBJ1-5; maybe TRBD1 (5 bases). Per the germline V gene, CDR1 is MNHEY and CDR2 is SMNVEV (reference sequence). V gave up 4 bases and J gave up 0 bases, with 10 bases separating them. The CDR3 length is 15 residues. The CDR3 reads CASSWGWGSNQPQHF. In DNA form, the CDR3 reads TGTGCCAGCAGTTGGGGGTGGGGTAGCAATCAGCCCCAGCATTTT.

The chain links TRBV30 to TRBJ2-3, with 8 nucleotides matching TRBD2. V shed 0 bases and J 3 bases; nucleotides not matched to a gene: 5. This CDR3 contains 15 residues. Germline CDR1 and CDR2: GTSNPN and SVGIG (reference sequence). CDR3 in amino acids: CAWSVGSGETDTQYF. The CDR3 DNA reads as TGTGCCTGGAGTGTGGGTAGCGGGGAGACAGATACGCAGTATTTT.

The CDR3 protein is CASSQDPPGQGHYGYTF. Written as DNA, the CDR3 is TGCGCCAGCAGCCAGGATCCCCCGGGACAGGGACACTATGGCTACACCTTC. This chain connects TRBV4-3 to TRBJ1-2, with 9 bases that match TRBD1. Germline lookup yields CDR1 LGHNA and CDR2 YSLEER. The V and J ends lost 3 bases and 3 bases, in that order; junction bases with no gene match: 11. The CDR3 loop spans 17 amino acids.

The chain carries TRBV7-6 and TRBJ2-1, with TRBD2 matching over 13 bases. Germline assignment: CDR1 SGHVS and CDR2 FNYEAQ. This CDR3 is 15 amino acids long. The V and J ends lost 5 bases and 6 bases, in that order; junction bases with no gene match: 4. CDR3 sequence: CASSARLAGGNEQFF. The CDR3 coding sequence is TGTGCCAGCAGCGCTCGACTAGCGGGGGGCAATGAGCAGTTCTTC.

The CDR3 region is CASSPRQSTYEQYF. DNA of the CDR3: TGTGCCAGCAGCCCGCGACAGAGCACCTACGAGCAGTACTTC. V gene TRBV7-9 combines with J gene TRBJ2-7, with D perhaps TRBD1 (5 bases). The V end was cut by 5 bases, the J end by 2 bases, with 13 bases between. Germline V gives CDR1 SEHNR, CDR2 FQNEAQ (reference sequence). The CDR3 spans 14 residues.

This clone appeared once. The V and J genes are TRBV5-5 and TRBJ1-1, with a tentative D call TRBD1 (5 bases). Trimming removed 0 bases at V and 4 bases at J, with 16 bases between. Germline V gene sequence: CDR1 SGHKS, CDR2 YYEKEE (reference sequence). CDR3 length: 16 residues. The CDR3 region has the DNA TGTGCCAGCAGCTTGGGAGGGGCGGCTGGTGTCACTGAAGCTTTCTTT. Translating gives CASSLGGAAGVTEAFF.

This chain uses TRBV5-4 with TRBJ1-2; D is possibly TRBD1 (6 bases). CDR3 length: 14 amino acids. Germline CDR1 and CDR2: SGHNT and YYREEE (reference sequence). V lost 6 bases, J lost 5 bases, and 17 bases lay in between. CDR3 loop: CASNWGASQYGYTF. CDR3 coding DNA: TGTGCCAGCAATTGGGGGGCGTCGCAGTATGGCTACACCTTC.

V and J are TRBV7-6 and TRBJ1-1, with D maybe TRBD1 (6 bases). Germline CDR1 and CDR2: SGHVS and FNYEAQ. V was trimmed by 5 bases and J by 8 bases, leaving 15 bases between them. There are 13 residues in the CDR3. The CDR3: CASSLTGDGEAFF. The DNA of the CDR3 is TGTGCCAGCAGCCTGACAGGTGATGGAGAAGCTTTCTTT.

The table lists this clone with a few counts. This rearrangement joins TRBV29-1 to TRBJ1-2; no firm D call. The V end was cut by 0 bases, the J end by 2 bases, with 10 bases between. The CDR3 spans 14 residues. In germline, CDR1 is SQVTM, CDR2 ANQGSEA. The CDR3 region is CSVEEATINYGYTF. The CDR3 DNA sequence: TGCAGCGTTGAAGAAGCGACAATAAACTATGGCTACACCTTC.

The chain recombines TRBV5-4 with TRBJ2-7, with 12 bases lining up with TRBD2. Germline V gene data show CDR1 as SGHNT and CDR2 as YYREEE (reference sequence). The V segment lost 4 bases and the J segment 2 bases; nucleotides outside the gene matches: 4. CDR3 length: 15 amino acids. As DNA, the CDR3 is TGTGCCAGCAGCCCGACTAGCGGGGGAGCCTACGAGCAGTACTTC. Residues: CASSPTSGGAYEQYF.

The genes are TRBV4-2 and TRBJ1-6; D not certain. This CDR3 spans 14 amino acids. Germline assignment: CDR1 LGHNA and CDR2 YNFKEQ. Trimming took off 3 bases at V and 7 bases at J, with 10 bases between the two ends. CDR3 residues: CASSQKVQNSPLHF. CDR3 in DNA: TGTGCCAGCAGCCAGAAAGTTCAGAATTCACCCCTCCACTTT.

The CDR3 loop reads CASSPRPGSEKLFF. The CDR3, as DNA: TGTGCCAGCAGCCCGCGCCCCGGGTCTGAAAAACTGTTTTTT. This chain connects TRBV7-6 to TRBJ1-4; D call uncertain. Trimming pared 5 bases from V and 7 bases from J, leaving 14 bases between. The CDR3 is 14 residues long. Germline assignment: CDR1 SGHVS and CDR2 FNYEAQ.

V usage is TRBV27 and J usage is TRBJ2-7; TRBD1 matches 12 bases. V lost 5 bases, J lost 0 bases, and 8 bases stayed unmatched. The CDR3 loop spans 17 amino acids. Looked up from germline, CDR1 is MNHEY and CDR2 is SMNVEV (reference sequence). In DNA form, the CDR3 reads TGTGCCAGCAGTGGGACAGGGGGCCCCACTTACTCCTACGAGCAGTACTTC. It encodes CASSGTGGPTYSYEQYF.

The rearrangement uses TRBV5-1 and TRBJ2-5, with TRBD1 identical over 7 bases. Judging by the DNA end, TRBJ2-7 fits better; the J call may be wrong. The germline CDR1 and CDR2 sequences are SGHRS and YFSETQ. This CDR3 comprises 14 residues. CDR3 DNA sequence: TGCGCCAGCAGCTTGGGACAGGGACCCTACGAGCAGTACTTC. Translation: CASSLGQGPYEQYF.

The chain combines TRBV6-6 with TRBJ1-3, with unresolved D. V was pared by 6 bases and J by 0 bases, with 9 bases between. Germline CDR1 reads MNHNY; CDR2 reads SVGAGI (reference sequence). This CDR3 is 14 amino acids long. CDR3 in amino acids: CASSLDRSGNTIYF. In DNA form, the CDR3 reads TGTGCCAGCAGCTTGGACCGCTCTGGAAACACCATATATTTT.

This CDR3 reads CASSTGGRIVEKLFF. The CDR3 nucleotides read TGTGCCAGCAGTACTGGGGGGCGCATCGTTGAAAAACTGTTTTTT. The chain recombines TRBV5-5 with TRBJ1-4, with D maybe TRBD1 (6 bases). V was trimmed by 5 bases and J by 7 bases, leaving 18 bases between them. The germline V gene encodes CDR1 SGHKS and CDR2 YYEKEE (reference sequence). CDR3 length: 15 residues.

The chain is built from TRBV9 and TRBJ1-2, with 7 positions matching TRBD1. Trimming took 6 bases from V and 5 from J; bases not matched to a gene: 10. CDR3 length equals 14 residues. Germline CDR1 SGDLS, CDR2 YYNGEE. The CDR3 nucleotides are TGTGCCAGCAACCGACAGGGACCACCTTATGGCTACACCTTC. Protein: CASNRQGPPYGYTF.

The genes are TRBV5-5 and TRBJ2-1; 9 bases map to TRBD2. The CDR3 covers 19 residues. The germline CDR1 and CDR2 sequences are SGHKS and YYEKEE (reference sequence). The V segment lost 0 bases and the J segment 2 bases; nucleotides outside the gene matches: 12. The CDR3 is CASSLALAGKSVTYNEQFF. DNA of the CDR3: TGTGCCAGCAGCTTGGCCCTAGCGGGAAAATCGGTCACCTACAATGAGCAGTTCTTC.

This chain connects TRBV18 to TRBJ2-1; a possible D gene is TRBD2 (5 bases). The V end was cut by 5 bases, the J end by 8 bases, with 13 bases between. The CDR3 contains 13 residues. Germline CDR1 is KGHSH and CDR2 is LQKENI. The CDR3 region is CASSISRVDEQFF. Written as DNA, the CDR3 is TGTGCCAGCTCAATTTCGAGGGTCGATGAGCAGTTCTTC.

This chain connects TRBV6-1 to TRBJ2-7; D might be TRBD2 (5 bases). V was pared by 2 bases and J by 11 bases, with 10 bases between. This CDR3 spans 11 amino acids. In germline, CDR1 is MNHNS, CDR2 SASEGT. The DNA for the CDR3 is TGTGCCAGCAGTGAAACGGGATTTGAGTACTTC. Protein product: CASSETGFEYF.

The chain recombines TRBV14 with TRBJ2-1, with 7 nucleotides matching TRBD2. This CDR3 is built from 18 residues. Trimming cost V 1 base and J 8 bases; bases outside gene matches: 17. Germline CDR1 is SGHDN and CDR2 is FVKESK. CDR3 protein: CASSQVLNLADLEDEQFF. The CDR3 DNA reads TGTGCCAGCAGCCAAGTCCTTAATCTAGCGGACTTGGAGGATGAGCAGTTCTTC. The whole variable domain, remainder taken from reference TRBV14 and TRBJ2-1, is EAGVTQFPSHSVIEKGQTVTLRCDPISGHDNLYWYRRVMGKEIKFLLHFVKESKQDESGMPNNRFLAERTGGTYSTLKVQPAELEDSGVYFCASSQVLNLADLEDEQFFGPGTRLTVL.

The chain is built from TRBV7-9 and TRBJ2-1; a possible D gene is TRBD1 (7 bases). The germline gives CDR1 SEHNR, CDR2 FQNEAQ (reference sequence). The CDR3 spans 15 residues. V lost 6 bases and J lost 8, with 20 bases in between. The CDR3 bases are TGTGCCAGCAGTCCCGGAGGGGGCTCTAAAGATGAGCAGTTCTTC. Translation gives CASSPGGGSKDEQFF.

The V and J genes are TRBV7-2 and TRBJ1-2, with TRBD1 matching 7 bases. The CDR3 totals 16 residues. Looked up from germline, CDR1 is SGHTA and CDR2 is FQGNSA. The V segment lost 1 base and the J segment 7 bases; nucleotides outside the gene matches: 12. CDR3 sequence: CASSLDIRQGRSGYTF. CDR3 sequence (DNA): TGTGCCAGCAGCTTAGATATCAGACAGGGAAGGAGTGGCTACACCTTC.

V is TRBV28 and J is TRBJ1-4; 7 bases fit TRBD1. Germline lookup yields CDR1 MDHEN and CDR2 SYDVKM. The ends lost 8 bases at V and 0 bases at J; junction bases unmatched: 3. This CDR3 is built from 14 residues. The CDR3 protein is CASETGATNEKLFF. In DNA, the CDR3 is TGTGCCAGCGAAACAGGGGCAACTAATGAAAAACTGTTTTTT.

The chain recombines TRBV5-1 with TRBJ2-7; the match to TRBD1 covers 8 bases. J was trimmed by 6 bases and V by 2 bases; bases with no gene match: 7. The CDR3 consists of 14 residues. The germline gives CDR1 SGHRS, CDR2 YFSETQ. In nucleotides, the CDR3 is TGCGCCAGCAGCTTTCGACAGGGGAGCAGCGAGCAGTACTTC. The encoded protein is CASSFRQGSSEQYF. Variable domain in full (rest from reference TRBV5-1 and TRBJ2-7): KAGVTQTPRYLIKTRGQQVTLSCSPISGHRSVSWYQQTPGQGLQFLFEYFSETQRNKGNFPGRFSGRQFSNSRSEMNVSTLELGDSALYLCASSFRQGSSEQYFGPGTRLTVT.

This clone was detected once. This sequence joins TRBV28 and TRBJ1-1; D not resolved. The CDR3 sequence is 13 residues long. Germline V lookup: CDR1 MDHEN, CDR2 SYDVKM. Trimming removed 5 bases at V and 10 bases at J, with 17 bases between. CDR3 DNA: TGTGCCAGCAGTCGAAATCCTACCCAAGGAGCTTTCTTT. It specifies CASSRNPTQGAFF.

The chain combines TRBV7-7 with TRBJ2-2, with D unresolved. V lost 5 bases and J 0 bases, leaving 19 bases between the germline ends. Germline values: CDR1 SSHAT, CDR2 FNYEAQ (reference sequence). The CDR3 totals 18 residues. The CDR3 protein is CASSPSRTALSNTGELFF. The CDR3 DNA is TGTGCCAGCAGCCCTTCCCGGACGGCCTTATCGAACACCGGGGAGCTGTTTTTT.

This clone was observed a few times. V and J are TRBV14 and TRBJ2-1; possibly TRBD1 or TRBD2 for D (5 bases each). The germline V and J ends were trimmed by 2 bases and 4 bases, with 9 bases remaining between them. Germline V lookup: CDR1 SGHDN, CDR2 FVKESK. The CDR3 sequence is 14 residues long. The CDR3 DNA follows: TGTGCCAGCAGCCAAACGGGACGATACAATGAGCAGTTCTTC. Protein: CASSQTGRYNEQFF.

The chain joins TRBV5-5 to TRBJ1-2; D is ambiguous. Germline CDR1 and CDR2: SGHKS and YYEKEE (reference sequence). This CDR3 spans 12 amino acids. The V end was cut by 4 bases, the J end by 6 bases, with 10 bases between. The CDR3 loop is CASSDLGNGYTF. The CDR3 DNA reads as TGTGCCAGCAGCGATTTAGGAAATGGCTACACCTTC.